The clone carrying this T cell receptor beta chain was found many times. Its antigen remains unknown. The data belong to a study of T-cell memory formation after mild COVID-19. Per the germline V gene, CDR1 is ENHRY and CDR2 is SYGVKD. This CDR3 contains 15 residues. J was trimmed by 4 bases and V by 11 bases; bases with no gene match: 15. TCRdb analysed the 5' RACE reads with MiXCR anew, one entry per CDR3 protein. The table has just over 60,000 distinct CDR3 sequences, around 10% seen once. Study-wide points: CD4+ bias marked clones expanding day 15 to 37, unlike balanced contracting clones. Mostly located in CM and EM were contracting CD4+ clones, with contracting CD8+ clones located in EMRA.

The chain couples TRBV10-3 to TRBJ2-3; 7 bases are a match to TRBD2. Source material: PBMCs or a T cell subset sorted from them (not recorded which). This receptor was identified in a man between 18 and 29 years old who had mild COVID-19 (a few samples of this study predate the infection). Cell type and time point are not known. CDR3 residues: CAASGEGDRPDTQYF. The CDR3 region has the DNA TGTGCCGCATCGGGGGAGGGCGATAGACCAGATACGCAGTATTTT.